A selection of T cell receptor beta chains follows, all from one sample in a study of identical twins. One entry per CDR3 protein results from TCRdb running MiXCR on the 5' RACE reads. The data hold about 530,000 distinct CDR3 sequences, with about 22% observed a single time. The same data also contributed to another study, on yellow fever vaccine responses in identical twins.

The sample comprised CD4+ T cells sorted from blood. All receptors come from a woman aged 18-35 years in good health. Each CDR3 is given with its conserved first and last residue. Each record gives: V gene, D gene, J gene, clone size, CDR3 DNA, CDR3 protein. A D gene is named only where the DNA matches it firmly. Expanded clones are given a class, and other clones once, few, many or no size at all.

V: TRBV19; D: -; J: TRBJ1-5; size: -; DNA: TGTGCCAGTATCCCTGGGGGGGAGAATGGCAATCAGCCCCAGCATTTT; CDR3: CASIPGGENGNQPQHF
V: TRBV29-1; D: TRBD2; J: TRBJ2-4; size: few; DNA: TGCAGCGTTGGGGTTTCTAGCGGTATAGCCAAAAACATTCAGTACTTC; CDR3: CSVGVSSGIAKNIQYF
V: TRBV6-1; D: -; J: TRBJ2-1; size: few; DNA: TGTGCCAGCAGTGAAGCCGACAGATACAATGAGCAGTTCTTC; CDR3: CASSEADRYNEQFF
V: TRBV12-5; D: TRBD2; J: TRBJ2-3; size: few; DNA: TGTGCTAGTGGTTTGGGTAGCGGGAAGGATACGCAGTATTTT; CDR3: CASGLGSGKDTQYF
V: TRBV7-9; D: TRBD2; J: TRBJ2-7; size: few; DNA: TGTGCCAGCAGCTCCGCCCGGGACTATGACGAGCAGTACTTC; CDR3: CASSSARDYDEQYF
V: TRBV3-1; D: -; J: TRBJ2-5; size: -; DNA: TGTGCCAGCAGCCCGAAATCGACTGGCCAAGAGACCCAGTACTTC; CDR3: CASSPKSTGQETQYF
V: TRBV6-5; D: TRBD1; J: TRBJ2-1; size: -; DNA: TGTGCCAGCAGTTATGCCGGGACAGGGAGACAACATGGTGAGCAGTTCTTC; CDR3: CASSYAGTGRQHGEQFF
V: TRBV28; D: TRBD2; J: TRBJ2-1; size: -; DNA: TGTGCCAGCAGTTTATCGTCGAGCGGGGGCTACAATGAGCAGTTCTTC; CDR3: CASSLSSSGGYNEQFF
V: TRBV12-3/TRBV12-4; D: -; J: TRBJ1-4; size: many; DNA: TGTGCCAGCAGTTTTTATTGGGGACTCCAGAGGGAAAAACTGTTTTTT; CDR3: CASSFYWGLQREKLFF
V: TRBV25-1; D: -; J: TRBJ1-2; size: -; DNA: TGTGCCAGCAGTAACCCGGACCGTCTTATGGGCTACACCTTC; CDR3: CASSNPDRLMGYTF
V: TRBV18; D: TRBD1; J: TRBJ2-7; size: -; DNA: TGTGCCAGCTCACTTCAGGGGGCGCGAGTCTACGAGCAGTACTTC; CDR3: CASSLQGARVYEQYF
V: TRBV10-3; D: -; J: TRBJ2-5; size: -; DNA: TGTGCCATCAGTGATTCAGGTGTGATGGAGACCCAGTACTTC; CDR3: CAISDSGVMETQYF
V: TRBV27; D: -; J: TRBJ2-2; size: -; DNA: TGTGCCAGCAGTTTAAACGGCCTAGCCAACACCGGGGAGCTGTTTTTT; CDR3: CASSLNGLANTGELFF
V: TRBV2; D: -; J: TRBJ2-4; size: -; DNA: TGTGCCAGCAGCCTAACGACACTCCCTGGGGCCAAAAACATTCAGTACTTC; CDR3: CASSLTTLPGAKNIQYF
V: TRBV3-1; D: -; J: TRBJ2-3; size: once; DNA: TGTGCCAGCACTCGGAAGGGGGGCACAGATACGCAGTATTTT; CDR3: CASTRKGGTDTQYF
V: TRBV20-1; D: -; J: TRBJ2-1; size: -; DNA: TGCAGTGCTAGAGGTCGGCAGGAGACCTACAATGAGCAGTTCTTC; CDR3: CSARGRQETYNEQFF
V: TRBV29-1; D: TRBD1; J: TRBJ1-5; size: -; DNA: TGCAGCGTTGGAACAGGGGGCTCTCCTCAGCATTTT; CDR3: CSVGTGGSPQHF
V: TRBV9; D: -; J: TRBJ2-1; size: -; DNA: TGTGCCAGCAGCGTAGAGTGGTCGGGCGGGTACAATGAGCAGTTCTTC; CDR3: CASSVEWSGGYNEQFF
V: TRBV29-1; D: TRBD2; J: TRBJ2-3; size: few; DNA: TGCAGCGTTGAAAGACTAGCGCACACAGATACGCAGTATTTT; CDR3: CSVERLAHTDTQYF
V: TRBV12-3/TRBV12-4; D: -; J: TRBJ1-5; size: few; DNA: TGTGCCAGCAGAGACAGGTACAATCAGCCCCAGCATTTT; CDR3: CASRDRYNQPQHF
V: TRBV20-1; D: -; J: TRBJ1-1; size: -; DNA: TGCAGTGCTGAGGGAGACACTGAAGCTTTCTTT; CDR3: CSAEGDTEAFF
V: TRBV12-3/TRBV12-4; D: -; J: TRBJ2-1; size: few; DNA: TGTGCCAGCAGTTCACCCCAAGCAGGGACCGCCTACAATGAGCAGTTCTTC; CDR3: CASSSPQAGTAYNEQFF
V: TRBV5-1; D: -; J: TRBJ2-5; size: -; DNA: TGCGCCAGCAGCTTGGCAGCTATGGCAGGGTCGTCGGAGACCCAATACTTC; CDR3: CASSLAAMAGSSETQYF
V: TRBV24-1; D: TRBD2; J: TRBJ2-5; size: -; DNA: TGTGCCACCAGTGATGGGACTATTAAAGGGACCCAGTACTTC; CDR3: CATSDGTIKGTQYF
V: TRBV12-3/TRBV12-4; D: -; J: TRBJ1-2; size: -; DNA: TGTGCCAGCAAAATGGGTTCTGGCTACACCTTC; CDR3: CASKMGSGYTF
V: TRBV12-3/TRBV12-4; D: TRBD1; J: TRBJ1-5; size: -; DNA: TGTGCCAGCAGTTCCTGGACAGGGGGGGATCAGCCCCAGCATTTT; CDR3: CASSSWTGGDQPQHF
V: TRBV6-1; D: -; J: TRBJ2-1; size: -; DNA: TGTGCCAGCAGACCCCGGGGGAGCTCCTACAATGAGCAGTTCTTC; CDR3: CASRPRGSSYNEQFF
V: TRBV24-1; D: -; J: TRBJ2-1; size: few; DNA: TGTGCCACCAGTGATTTGCGGGGGGCAACCTACAATGAGCAGTTCTTC; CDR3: CATSDLRGATYNEQFF
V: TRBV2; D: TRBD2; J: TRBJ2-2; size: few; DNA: TGTGCCAGCAGTGAGACTAGCTCCGGGGAGCTGTTTTTT; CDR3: CASSETSSGELFF
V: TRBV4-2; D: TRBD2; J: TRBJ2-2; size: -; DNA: TGTGCCAGCAGCGACGGGACTAGGAACACCGGGGAGCTGTTTTTT; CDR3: CASSDGTRNTGELFF
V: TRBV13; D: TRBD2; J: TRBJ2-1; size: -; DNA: TGTGCCAGCAGCCATACCGCCCGGACTAGCGATAGCTCCTACAATGAGCAGTTCTTC; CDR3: CASSHTARTSDSSYNEQFF
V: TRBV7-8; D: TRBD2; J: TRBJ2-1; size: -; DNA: TGTGCCAGCAGCTTAGCGGCAACTAGCGGATACAATGAGCAGTTCTTC; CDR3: CASSLAATSGYNEQFF
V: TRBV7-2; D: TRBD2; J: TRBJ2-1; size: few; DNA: TGTGCCAGCAGCTTAGTTGTAACTAGCGGTGACTCCAAGGGGCAGTTCTTC; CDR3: CASSLVVTSGDSKGQFF
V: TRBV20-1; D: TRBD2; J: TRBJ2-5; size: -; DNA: TGCAGTGCGGCTGCGGGAGCGGGATTGAAAGAGACCCAGTACTTC; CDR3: CSAAAGAGLKETQYF
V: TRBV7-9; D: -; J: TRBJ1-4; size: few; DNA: TGTGCCAGCAGCCTTACGAGCGAAAAACTGTTTTTT; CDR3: CASSLTSEKLFF
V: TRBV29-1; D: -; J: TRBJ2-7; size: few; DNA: TGCAGCGTTGAGGGGCTCGGGAGCACCTACGAGCAGTACTTC; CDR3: CSVEGLGSTYEQYF
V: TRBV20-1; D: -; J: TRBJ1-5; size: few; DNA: TGCAGTGCTAGCAGTCAGGCGGCAGCAAGCAATCAGCCCCAGCATTTT; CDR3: CSASSQAAASNQPQHF
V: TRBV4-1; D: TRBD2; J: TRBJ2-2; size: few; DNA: TGCGCCAGCAGCCAAGCAGTCGCGGGAGTAAACACCGGGGAGCTGTTTTTT; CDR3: CASSQAVAGVNTGELFF
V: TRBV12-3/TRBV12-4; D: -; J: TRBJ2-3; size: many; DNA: TGTGCCAGCAGTTTCAGAGGGGCTAGCACAGATACGCAGTATTTT; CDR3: CASSFRGASTDTQYF
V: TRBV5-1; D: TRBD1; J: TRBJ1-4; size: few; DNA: TGCGCCAGCAGCTTGGAGGGACAGGGGAGAGAAAAACTGTTTTTT; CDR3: CASSLEGQGREKLFF
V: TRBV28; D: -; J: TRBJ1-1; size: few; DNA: TGTGCCAGCACCACGGGACACCTTAACACTGAAGCTTTCTTT; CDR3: CASTTGHLNTEAFF
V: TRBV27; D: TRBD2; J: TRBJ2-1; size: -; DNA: TGTGCCAGCAGTTTAAGGGGTTGGGCTAGCGGGACCTACAATGAGCAGTTCTTC; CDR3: CASSLRGWASGTYNEQFF
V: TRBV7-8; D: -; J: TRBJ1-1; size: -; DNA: TGTGCCAGCAGCGATAAATTTCCAGGCGGAGCTTTCTTT; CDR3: CASSDKFPGGAFF
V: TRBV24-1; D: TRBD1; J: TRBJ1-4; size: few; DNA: TGTGCCACCAGTGATTCCAGGACAGGTGAAAAACTGTTTTTT; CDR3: CATSDSRTGEKLFF
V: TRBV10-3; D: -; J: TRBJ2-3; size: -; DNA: TGTGCCATCAGTGTAGGGACTTCCCCGAGGGATACGCAGTATTTT; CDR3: CAISVGTSPRDTQYF
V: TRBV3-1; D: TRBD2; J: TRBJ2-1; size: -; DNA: TGTGCCAGCAGCCAAGGACTAGCGGGGGCCTTAAGCTCCTACAATGAGCAGTTCTTC; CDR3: CASSQGLAGALSSYNEQFF
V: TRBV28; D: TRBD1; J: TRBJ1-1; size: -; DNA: TGTGCCAGCAGTGGGACAGGGGGGACCACTGAAGCTTTCTTT; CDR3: CASSGTGGTTEAFF
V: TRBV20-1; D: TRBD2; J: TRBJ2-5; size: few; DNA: TGCAGTGCGCTAAGACTAGCGGGCCAAGAGACCCAGTACTTC; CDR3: CSALRLAGQETQYF
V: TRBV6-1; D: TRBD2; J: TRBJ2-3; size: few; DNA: TGTGCCAGCAGTAGATCAGCGGGAGCTAGCACAGATACGCAGTATTTT; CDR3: CASSRSAGASTDTQYF
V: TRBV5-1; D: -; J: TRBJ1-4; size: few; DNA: TGCGCCAGCAGCTTGGCCCGGGGGACTAATGAAAAACTGTTTTTT; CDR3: CASSLARGTNEKLFF
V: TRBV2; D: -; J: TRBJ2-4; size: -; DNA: TGTGCCAGCAGTGAAGTGGAGGGTTGGGTTACCGGGTCGGCCAAAAACATTCAGTACTTC; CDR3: CASSEVEGWVTGSAKNIQYF
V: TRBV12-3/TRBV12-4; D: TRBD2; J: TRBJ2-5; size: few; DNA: TGTGCCAGCAGTCCAATGGGTGTAGCGGGAGGGTCCTTTACCCAAGAGACCCAGTACTTC; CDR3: CASSPMGVAGGSFTQETQYF